This is a list of T cell receptor delta chains from one sample in a study of γδ T cells in repeated Plasmodium falciparum infection. TCRdb re-called clones from the multiplex PCR reads via CATT. The sample lists around 86,000 delta-chain clones, over 1.3% occurring once. Sample: gamma-delta T cells from blood. The source of these receptors is a pool of human donors (malaria-infected and uninfected, not separated). Each CDR3 is given with its conserved first and last residue. The order of the fields is D gene, CDR3 length, clone size, V gene, J gene, CDR3 DNA, CDR3 protein. A D gene is named only where the DNA matches it firmly. Clone size is stated in some rows and not others, as once, few, many or a class when expanded.

TRDD2,19,many,TRDV1,TRDJ1,TGTGCTCTTGGGGGTTGCCTTCCTCCCCCCTATCTGTACACCGATAAACTCATCTTT,CALGGCLPPPYLYTDKLIF
TRDD3,19,.,TRDV3,TRDJ1,TGTGCCTTCTCTAAACCATGCTGGGGGATACGATTGGACACTGATAAACTCATCTTT,CAFSKPCWGIRLDTDKLIF
TRDD3,26,medium-sized,TRDV1,TRDJ1,TGTGCTCTTGGGGAACTGTCCTGGCCTTCTCTCCCAGACCTCCCATACTGGGGGACGGTTTGGAATGGACTCATCTTT,CALGELSWPSLPDLPYWGTVWNGLIF
.,15,many,TRDV1,TRDJ1,TGTGCTCTTGGGGTTGTTCCGCCCCCCACCGATAAACTCATCTTT,CALGVVPPPTDKLIF
TRDD3,26,many,TRDV1,TRDJ1,TGTGCTCTTGGGGGCCTGGGGCCTACTACCCCTTACTGGGGGATACGGAATGTAGAGTACACCGATAAACTCATCTTT,CALGGLGPTTPYWGIRNVEYTDKLIF
.,12,few,TRDV2,TRDJ1,TGTGCCTGTGGCGCTGGGAAGGGTAAACTCACCTTT,CACGAGKGKLTF
.,20,many,TRDV1,TRDJ2,TGTGCTCTTGGGGAAATCTCCTACCCGTACTGGGTATCACTGACAGCACAACTCTTCTTT,CALGEISYPYWVSLTAQLFF
.,23,few,TRDV1,TRDJ3,TGTGCTCTTGGGGATCACCCCTCCTGCAAACGGGGGAGAAGCTCCTGGGACACCCGACAGATGTTTTTC,CALGDHPSCKRGRSSWDTRQMFF
TRDD3,18,many,TRDV2,TRDJ1,TGTGCCTGTGACAAATCGAGATGGGGGATACGCGTCACCGATAAACTCATCTTT,CACDKSRWGIRVTDKLIF
.,19,many,TRDV1,TRDJ1,TGTGCTCTTGGCACTTCCTCCGTACTCCGGGAATCGTCGGGCGATAAACTCATCTTT,CALGTSSVLRESSGDKLIF
TRDD3,18,many,TRDV1,TRDJ1,TGTGCTCTTGGGGAACCCTGGGGGATACTCTCGTACACCGATAAACTCATCTTT,CALGEPWGILSYTDKLIF
TRDD3,19,many,TRDV3,TRDJ1,TGTGCCCTACCTAGGTCGGGCCCCTGGGGGATAAGTAACGGCGATAAACTCATCTTT,CALPRSGPWGISNGDKLIF
.,17,many,TRDV1,TRDJ1,TGTGCTCTTGGAGCCTTTTTCCTCGGGTCCCACACCGATAAACTCATCTTT,CALGAFFLGSHTDKLIF
TRDD3,17,many,TRDV1,TRDJ1,TGTGCTCTTGGGGAACTCACCGACTGGGGGATTTTCGATAAACTCATCTTT,CALGELTDWGIFDKLIF
.,15,many,TRDV1,TRDJ1,TGTGCTCTTGGGGAACTAGCGCCCCTACCCTCCAAACTCATCTTT,CALGELAPLPSKLIF
TRDD2,15,many,TRDV3,TRDJ2,TGTGCCTTTCTTCCTACGGGATCCTTGACAGCACAACTCTTCTTT,CAFLPTGSLTAQLFF
TRDD3,18,many,TRDV2,TRDJ1,TGTGCCTGTGACCATGTCGTGACTGGGGGTATGTACACCGATAAACTCATCTTT,CACDHVVTGGMYTDKLIF
.,14,medium-sized,TRDV1,TRDJ1,TGTGCTATCCTACGTCCCTGGGGGACCGATAAACTCATCTTT,CAILRPWGTDKLIF
TRDD3,23,many,TRAV29/DV5,TRDJ1,TGTGCAGCAAGCGAACACCTTTCATACTGGGGGTTTCCCCGCGTTCCGTACACCGATAAACTCATCTTT,CAASEHLSYWGFPRVPYTDKLIF
TRDD3,19,many,TRDV2,TRDJ1,TGTGCCTGTGACACGCTAACTCCGTCTCAGTGGGGGATCTCCCCTAAACTCATCTTT,CACDTLTPSQWGISPKLIF
TRDD3,23,many,TRDV1,TRDJ1,TGTGCTCTTGTCATTCGGAGGGGTACTGGGGGATACTGGAGCGTTGTAAAGTCCGATAAACTCATCTTT,CALVIRRGTGGYWSVVKSDKLIF
TRDD3,16,few,TRDV2,TRDJ1,TGTGCCTGTGATTCATTGAGGGATACGTGGACCGATAAGCTCATCTTT,CACDSLRDTWTDKLIF
TRDD3,17,many,TRDV1,TRDJ2,TGTGCTCTTGGGGACCCGGGGTACTGGGGGATACCGGCACAACTCTTCTTT,CALGDPGYWGIPAQLFF
TRDD3,16,many,TRDV3,TRDJ2,TGTGCCTTTGGACGGGGATACGCATCCATGGCAGCACAACTCTTCTTT,CAFGRGYASMAAQLFF
TRDD2,21,few,TRAV29/DV5,TRDJ1,TGTGCAGCAAGGCTTCCCTTCCTACTTTATGGGGGAAAGGTATATACCGATAAACTCATCTTT,CAARLPFLLYGGKVYTDKLIF
.,19,many,TRDV2,TRDJ3,TGTGCCTGTGACACCGGGATGCTCGGAGGGACCTGGGACACCCGACAGATGTTTTTC,CACDTGMLGGTWDTRQMFF
TRDD3,21,medium-sized,TRDV2,TRDJ1,TGTGCCTGTGACAAGGTTGGGGGTGCTACTGGGGGTCTAAGGTACACCGATAAACTCATCTTT,CACDKVGGATGGLRYTDKLIF
.,21,many,TRDV2,TRDJ1,TGTGCCTGTGACACCGTTAGTGGGGGTAACCTCGCCGACCCGTACACCGATAAACTCATCTTT,CACDTVSGGNLADPYTDKLIF
.,22,.,TRDV1,TRDJ1,TGTGCTCTTGTCGGCTTACTTGGGGACTGGATACCATACCCATCTTACACCGATAAACTCATCTTT,CALVGLLGDWIPYPSYTDKLIF
TRDD3,18,medium-sized,TRDV2,TRDJ3,TGTGCCTGTGATCACTGGGGGCTTAGCTCCTGGGACACCCGACAGATGTTTTTC,CACDHWGLSSWDTRQMFF
.,22,many,TRDV1,TRDJ1,TGTGCTCTTGGGGACCCCTGCCACCTTCCTACCCCATGGGGGATATTAGGGGAGTCACTCATCTTT,CALGDPCHLPTPWGILGESLIF
.,20,.,TRDV1,TRDJ1,TGTGCTCTTGGGGAACGGGGGGGGAGTGAGGGATGGAGGTACACCGATAAACTCATCTTT,CALGERGGSEGWRYTDKLIF
.,21,many,TRDV1,TRDJ1,TGTGCTCTTGGGGAACTTTATCCCTACGATGTGCGTCCGACCCCATCCGATAAACTCATCTTT,CALGELYPYDVRPTPSDKLIF
TRDD3,17,many,TRDV2,TRDJ1,TGTGCCTGTGACACCGAGGGCTCTGGGGGATACACCGATAAACTCATCTTT,CACDTEGSGGYTDKLIF
TRDD3,20,many,TRDV1,TRDJ1,TGTGCTCTTGGAGACCCCTTTGGCCTACGTGGAAGCTGGGGGACTTATAAACTCATCTTT,CALGDPFGLRGSWGTYKLIF
.,19,many,TRDV1,TRDJ1,TGTGCTCTTGGGGAACTATCCTTCCTACTGGGGGGTGACACCGATAAACTCATCTTT,CALGELSFLLGGDTDKLIF
.,19,many,TRDV2,TRDJ1,TGTGCCTGTGACTCGGCCGCCTCTCAACACCGGGGGTATAGGGGGGAACTCATCTTT,CACDSAASQHRGYRGELIF
TRDD3,22,many,TRDV1,TRDJ1,TGTGCTCTTGGGGAACTCTCCTTCCTCCCCACACTTTTACTGGGGGATCAAGATAAACTCATCTTT,CALGELSFLPTLLLGDQDKLIF
.,18,many,TRDV1,TRDJ1,TGTGCTCTTGGGCTAACTGGGCCCGCTCTGCGAGTAACCGATAAACTCATCTTT,CALGLTGPALRVTDKLIF
.,17,many,TRDV1,TRDJ1,TGTGCTCTTGGGGAACTCCGTCCCTACCCGGACGCCGATAAACTCATCTTT,CALGELRPYPDADKLIF
.,19,medium-sized,TRDV1,TRDJ1,TGTGCTCTTGGGGAACTAGAGTCGTCCCGGTCCTTTATTACCGATAAACTCATCTTT,CALGELESSRSFITDKLIF
TRDD3,20,many,TRDV2,TRDJ1,TGTGCCTGTGACACCGTACTGGGGGGAGTAACCGTGAGGTACACCGATAAACTCATCTTT,CACDTVLGGVTVRYTDKLIF
TRDD3,18,many,TRDV1,TRDJ1,TGTGCTCTTGGGGAACTCTTACTGGGGATAGGAGACACCGATAAACTCATCTTT,CALGELLLGIGDTDKLIF
TRDD3,24,many,TRDV1,TRDJ1,TGTGCTCTTGGGAATGTTATGAAAAGCGCAAAACTGCATGGGGGATTCGGTAACACCGATAAACTCATCTTT,CALGNVMKSAKLHGGFGNTDKLIF
TRDD3,16,many,TRDV2,TRDJ1,TGTGCCTGTGACACCGTCTGGGGGACAAACACCGATAAACTCATCTTT,CACDTVWGTNTDKLIF
.,17,many,TRDV1,TRDJ3,TGTGCTCTTGGGGAACTGGGATACTCCTGGGACACCCGACAGATGTTTTTC,CALGELGYSWDTRQMFF
.,20,many,TRDV1,TRDJ1,TGTGCTCTTGGGGAACATACTCCCACGAGGGTTTGCTGGTACACCGATAAACTCATCTTT,CALGEHTPTRVCWYTDKLIF
.,21,many,TRDV1,TRDJ1,TGTGCTCTTGGGGACCTACTGAATCCTACTCTGGGGAAAGGGGGGACCGATAAACTCATCTTT,CALGDLLNPTLGKGGTDKLIF
TRDD3,24,many,TRDV1,TRDJ2,TGTGCTCTTGGGCCTTCCTACCCTGTGCGGGACCATACTGGGGGATACACTTTGACAGCACAACTCTTCTTT,CALGPSYPVRDHTGGYTLTAQLFF